One and the same sample provided the 22 T cell receptor beta chains below, sequenced in a study of cytomegalovirus exposure and HLA in healthy donors. Both 60 Vbeta primers and 13 Jbeta primers went into the PCR. Only in-frame clones appear in the TCRdb table, and some are missing; sequencing was by immunoSEQ multiplex PCR. The profile shows roughly 150,000 clones, 75% of them singletons. Sequencing input: PBMCs. The receptors were gathered from a man aged 18 to 30 in good health and CMV-seropositive.

V and J are TRBV15 and TRBJ2-7; 9 positions agree with TRBD1. V was pared by 2 bases and J by 5 bases, with 7 bases of the junction left unmatched. The CDR3 has 15 amino acids. CDR1 is LNHNV and CDR2 is YYDKDF in the germline V gene (reference sequence). In DNA form, the CDR3 reads TGTGCCACCAGCAGACGCCGGGACAGGGCCCACGAGCAGTACTTC. Translation gives CATSRRRDRAHEQYF.

The rearrangement uses TRBV5-1 and TRBJ2-3, with a tentative D call TRBD1 (5 bases). V was pared by 3 bases and J by 5 bases, with 10 bases between. The CDR3 extends over 13 amino acids. CDR1 SGHRS and CDR2 YFSETQ come from the germline V gene. The DNA of the CDR3 is TGCGCCAGCAGCTCCCAGGGAAGAGATACGCAGTATTTT. Protein sequence: CASSSQGRDTQYF.

The V call is TRBV10-3, the J call TRBJ2-7; 7 bases line up with TRBD1. The V and J ends lost 4 bases and 1 base, in that order; junction bases with no gene match: 19. The germline CDR1 and CDR2 sequences are ENHRY and SYGVKD. The CDR3 consists of 19 residues. This chain's CDR3 is CAISGTGIGNRGLSYEQYF. CDR3 nucleotides: TGTGCCATCAGTGGAACAGGTATAGGAAACAGGGGATTGTCCTACGAGCAGTACTTC.

The chain uses TRBV7-9 and TRBJ2-1, with 9 nucleotides matching TRBD1. CDR1 is SEHNR and CDR2 is FQNEAQ in the germline V gene (reference sequence). The CDR3 has 15 amino acids. V shed 6 bases, J shed 1 base, and the junction held 4 bases outside the gene matches. The DNA for the CDR3 is TGTGCCAGCAGTCGGACAGGGGATTCCTACAATGAGCAGTTCTTC. This gives the protein CASSRTGDSYNEQFF.

The V call is TRBV21-1, the J call TRBJ2-7; no DNA check was done on the table's D call, TRBD2. TRBV21-1 is shown as a pseudogene. This CDR3 spans 18 amino acids. CDR3 DNA: TGTGCCAGCAGCCCGGAGGTCGGACTAGCGCCGAGCTCCTACGAGCAGTACTTC. It encodes CASSPEVGLAPSSYEQYF.

V usage is TRBV28 and J usage is TRBJ2-3; no clear D. V was shortened by 4 bases and J by 2 bases, with 10 bases between the two germline ends. Germline V gene data show CDR1 as MDHEN and CDR2 as SYDVKM. The CDR3 has 14 residues. In DNA form, the CDR3 reads TGTGCCAGCAGTTCTCGGAGCTACACAGATACGCAGTATTTT. Translating it yields CASSSRSYTDTQYF.

The sample holds a few counts of this clone. This chain connects TRBV6-5 to TRBJ1-4; tentative D call: TRBD1 (6 bases). The CDR3 contains 15 residues. Between the trimmed V and J ends, which lost 5 bases and 7 bases, there was a span of 17 bases. Looked up from germline, CDR1 is MNHEY and CDR2 is SVGAGI. The DNA for the CDR3 is TGTGCCAGCAGTCCTTCAGGGGATTTAGGTGAAAAACTGTTTTTT. Translation gives CASSPSGDLGEKLFF.

The chain carries TRBV2 and TRBJ2-2; 13 nucleotides line up with TRBD2. Germline loops: CDR1 SNHLY, CDR2 FYNNEI. Germline trimming cut 8 bases from V and 7 bases from J; bases unmatched to any gene: 7. This CDR3 spans 15 amino acids. The CDR3 DNA follows: TGTGCCAGCCTGGGACTAGCGGGACGTTTCGGGGAGCTGTTTTTT. Translating it yields CASLGLAGRFGELFF.

The V gene is TRBV2, the J gene TRBJ2-7; D is ambiguous. Trimming removed 5 bases at V and 1 base at J, with 9 bases between. From germline, CDR1 is SNHLY and CDR2 FYNNEI. The CDR3 has 13 amino acids. Here the CDR3 DNA reads TGTGCCAGCAGTTTAAGAGAATCCTACGAGCAGTACTTC. Protein sequence: CASSLRESYEQYF.

V and J are TRBV29-1 and TRBJ2-1; 10 positions agree with TRBD2. J was trimmed by 4 bases and V by 8 bases; bases with no gene match: 11. Germline V gene data show CDR1 as SQVTM and CDR2 as ANQGSEA. The CDR3 consists of 15 residues. The CDR3 nucleotides read TGCAGCCCGGGATGGACTAGCGGATATTACAATGAGCAGTTCTTC. Encoded protein: CSPGWTSGYYNEQFF.

This clone was detected only a few times. The chain carries TRBV5-6 and TRBJ2-1; 8 bases are shared with TRBD1. The CDR3 length is 14 residues. Germline V gene data show CDR1 as SGHDT and CDR2 as YYEEEE. V was pared by 1 base and J by 5 bases, with 2 bases of the junction left unmatched. CDR3 residues: CASSLLDRDNEQFF. In DNA, the CDR3 is TGTGCCAGCAGCTTGTTGGACAGGGACAATGAGCAGTTCTTC.

The chain carries TRBV21-1 and TRBJ1-4; the table's D call TRBD1 went unverified against the DNA. TRBV21-1 is termed a pseudogene. This CDR3 region has 14 residues. CDR3 protein: CASKNGQRCEKLFF. DNA for the CDR3: TGTGCCAGCAAGAACGGACAGCGGTGCGAAAAACTGTTTTTT.

The J gene is TRBJ2-5, the V gene TRBV28; D is perhaps TRBD1 (7 bases). This CDR3 spans 14 amino acids. Trimming cost V 4 bases and J 13 bases, with 22 bases left between them. Germline CDR1 is MDHEN and CDR2 is SYDVKM. CDR3: CASSSGPSDRDRYF. The CDR3 bases are TGTGCCAGCAGTTCGGGACCTAGCGACAGGGATCGGTACTTC.

The rearrangement links TRBV11-2 to TRBJ2-5, with 7 bases that match TRBD1. CDR1 SGHAT and CDR2 FQNNGV come from the germline V gene. The CDR3 length is 13 residues. The J segment lost 7 bases and the V segment lost 1 base, leaving 3 bases of the junction unmatched. The CDR3: CASSLGQGSTQYF. The CDR3 region has the DNA TGTGCCAGCAGCTTAGGACAGGGCTCGACCCAGTACTTC.

The CDR3 region has the DNA TGTGCCAGTAGTCCGGGGACTCATGGTTATTTAGAGACCCAGTACTTC. Translating gives CASSPGTHGYLETQYF. The J gene is TRBJ2-5, the V gene TRBV19; a possible D gene is TRBD2 (6 bases). With 5 bases removed from V and 4 bases from J, the gap between germline ends came to 20 bases. This CDR3 region has 16 residues. Germline values: CDR1 LNHDA, CDR2 SQIVND (reference sequence).

The CDR3 DNA is TGTGCCAGCAGCCGAAACCCGGGATACGAGCAGTACTTC. Translated, it gives CASSRNPGYEQYF. The rearrangement joins TRBV7-3 to TRBJ2-5; tentative D call: TRBD2 (5 bases). The J call is in doubt because the DNA end fits TRBJ2-7 better. Looked up from germline, CDR1 is SGHTA and CDR2 is FQGTGA. The CDR3 runs to 13 residues.

The chain carries TRBV2 and TRBJ2-7, with TRBD1 matching over 10 bases. V lost 6 bases and J lost 6; bases outside the gene matches: 5. The CDR3 length is 13 residues. In germline, CDR1 is SNHLY, CDR2 FYNNEI. As DNA, the CDR3 is TGTGCCAGCAGCCGGGACAGGGGCTTCGAGCAGTACTTC. Protein: CASSRDRGFEQYF.

The CDR3 DNA reads TGTGCCAGCGCGTTGACAGGTCGCACAGATACGCAGTATTTT. Amino acids: CASALTGRTDTQYF. The chain joins TRBV18 to TRBJ2-3; TRBD1 might be the D (6 bases). The CDR3 loop spans 14 amino acids. V dropped 8 bases and J dropped 1 base, with 13 bases sitting between them. Germline V CDR1 and CDR2: KGHSH, LQKENI.

The chain couples TRBV5-4 to TRBJ2-5; TRBD2 is a possible D gene (6 bases). The length of the CDR3 is 15 residues. CDR1 SGHNT and CDR2 YYREEE come from the germline V gene (reference sequence). Trimming cost V 3 bases and J 2 bases, with 14 bases left between them. CDR3 sequence (DNA): TGTGCCAGCAGCTCAGGAGGGTCAGGGCAAGAGACCCAGTACTTC. Residues: CASSSGGSGQETQYF.

The CDR3 DNA reads TGTGCCAGCAGCGACCGGGGACAGGGTGGCTACGAGCAGTACTTC. Its protein is CASSDRGQGGYEQYF. This rearrangement joins TRBV7-9 to TRBJ2-7; 9 positions match TRBD1. V dropped 5 bases and J dropped 3; count of bases not matched to a gene: 8. CDR1 and CDR2 from the germline V gene are SEHNR and FQNEAQ (reference sequence). The CDR3 is 15 residues long.

The chain is built from TRBV6-6 and TRBJ1-2; 8 bases fit TRBD1. CDR1 is MNHNY, CDR2 SVGAGI, per germline (reference sequence). The CDR3 extends over 14 amino acids. The V and J ends lost 7 bases and 8 bases, in that order; junction bases with no gene match: 12. The CDR3 region is CASNTGTGFIGYTF. CDR3 bases: TGTGCCAGCAACACCGGGACAGGTTTTATCGGCTACACCTTC.

V and J are TRBV29-1 and TRBJ2-3; TRBD1 is a possible D gene (6 bases). The CDR3 runs 15 residues. V was clipped by 5 bases and J by 0 bases, with 15 bases between them. In germline, CDR1 is SQVTM, CDR2 ANQGSEA. CDR3 in amino acids: CSVPKGGSSTDTQYF. Here the CDR3 DNA reads TGCAGCGTTCCCAAAGGGGGTTCTAGCACAGATACGCAGTATTTT.